This T cell receptor beta chain was captured by sequencing in a study of CD8 T cells in Susac syndrome. Overall study findings and caveats: The study admitted that it had a relatively small number of individuals in its TCR sequencing and HLA analysis.

With respect to this clonotype: What it recognizes is unknown.

Random hexamers served to reverse transcribe roughly 0.45 to 1 ug RNA. Multiplex PCR with immunoSEQ amplified the TCR beta CDR3 across 54 Vbeta and 13 Jbeta. TCRdb independently ran MiXCR on the immunoSEQ multiplex PCR reads; one entry per CDR3 protein. Of 150,000 to 200,000 distinct CDR3 sequences in the sample, roughly 94% were seen once. Sequencing of TCR beta was performed on blood CD8+ and CD4+ T cells. Negative magnetic isolation gave CD8+ and CD4+ cells; FACS enriched CD8+ TEMRA. Trimming removed 7 bases from V and 2 bases from J, with 12 bases in between. This CDR3 is built from 13 residues. Germline lookup yields CDR1 MNHNS and CDR2 SASEGT.

The clonotype comes from a human donor with multiple sclerosis. The V and J genes are TRBV6-1 and TRBJ2-7; D is possibly TRBD2 (5 bases). The material sequenced was CD4+ T cells from PBMCs. CDR3: CASMGDGTYEQYF. The CDR3 nucleotides are TGTGCCAGCATGGGAGACGGGACCTACGAGCAGTACTTC.